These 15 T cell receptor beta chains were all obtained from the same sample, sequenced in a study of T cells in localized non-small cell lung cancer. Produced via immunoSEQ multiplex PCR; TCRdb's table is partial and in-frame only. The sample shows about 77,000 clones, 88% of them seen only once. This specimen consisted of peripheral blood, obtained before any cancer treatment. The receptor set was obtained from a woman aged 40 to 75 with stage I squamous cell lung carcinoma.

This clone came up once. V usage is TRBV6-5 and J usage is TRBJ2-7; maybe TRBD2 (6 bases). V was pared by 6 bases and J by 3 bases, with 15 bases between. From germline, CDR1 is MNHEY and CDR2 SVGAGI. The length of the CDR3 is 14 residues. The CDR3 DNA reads TGTGCCAGCAGCCTTCGGGAGACAGTCTACGAGCAGTACTTC. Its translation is CASSLRETVYEQYF.

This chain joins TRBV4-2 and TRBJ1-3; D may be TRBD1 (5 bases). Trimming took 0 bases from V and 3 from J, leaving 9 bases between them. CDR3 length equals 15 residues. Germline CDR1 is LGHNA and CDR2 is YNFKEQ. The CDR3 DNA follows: TGTGCCAGCAGCCAAGACAGGGTTCATGGAAACACCATATATTTT. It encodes CASSQDRVHGNTIYF.

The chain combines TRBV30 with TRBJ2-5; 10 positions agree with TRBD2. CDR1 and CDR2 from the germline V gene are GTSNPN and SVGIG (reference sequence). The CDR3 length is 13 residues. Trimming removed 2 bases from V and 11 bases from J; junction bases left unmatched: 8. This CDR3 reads CAWSPLAGAEQYF. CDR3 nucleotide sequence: TGTGCCTGGAGTCCCCTAGCGGGGGCAGAGCAGTACTTC.

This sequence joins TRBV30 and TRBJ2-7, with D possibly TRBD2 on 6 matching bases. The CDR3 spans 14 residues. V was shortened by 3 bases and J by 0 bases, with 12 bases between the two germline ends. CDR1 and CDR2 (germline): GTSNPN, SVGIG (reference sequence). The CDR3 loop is CAWSTGGSSYEQYF. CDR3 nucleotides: TGTGCCTGGAGCACCGGGGGAAGCTCCTACGAGCAGTACTTC.

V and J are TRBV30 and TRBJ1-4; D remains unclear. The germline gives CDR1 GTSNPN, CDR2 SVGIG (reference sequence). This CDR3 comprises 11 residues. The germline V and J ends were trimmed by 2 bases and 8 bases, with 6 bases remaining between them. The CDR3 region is CAWSTAEKLFF. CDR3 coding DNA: TGTGCCTGGAGTACCGCCGAAAAACTGTTTTTT.

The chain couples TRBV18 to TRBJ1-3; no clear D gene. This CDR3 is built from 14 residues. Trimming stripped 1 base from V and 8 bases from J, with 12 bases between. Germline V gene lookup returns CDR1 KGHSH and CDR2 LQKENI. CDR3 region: CASSPLSDGDTIYF. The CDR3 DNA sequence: TGTGCCAGCTCACCACTCTCCGACGGAGACACCATATATTTT.

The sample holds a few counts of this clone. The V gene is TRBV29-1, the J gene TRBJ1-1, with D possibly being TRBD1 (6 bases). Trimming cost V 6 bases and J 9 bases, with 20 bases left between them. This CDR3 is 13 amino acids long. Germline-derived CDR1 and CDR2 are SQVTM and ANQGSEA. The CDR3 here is CSVEGGAGGKAFF. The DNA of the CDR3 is TGCAGCGTCGAGGGGGGGGCAGGTGGTAAAGCTTTCTTT.

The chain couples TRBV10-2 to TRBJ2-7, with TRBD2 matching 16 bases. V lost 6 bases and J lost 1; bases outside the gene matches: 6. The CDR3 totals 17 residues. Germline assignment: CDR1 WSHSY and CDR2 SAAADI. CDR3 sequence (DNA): TGCGCCAGCAGACCGGGACTAGCGGGGGGGATATCCTACGAGCAGTACTTC. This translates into CASRPGLAGGISYEQYF.

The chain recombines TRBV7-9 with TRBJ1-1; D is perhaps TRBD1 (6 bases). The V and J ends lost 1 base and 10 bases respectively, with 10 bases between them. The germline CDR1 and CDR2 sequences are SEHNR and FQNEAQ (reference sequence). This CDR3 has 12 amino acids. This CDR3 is CASSLGRGLAFF. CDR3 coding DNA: TGTGCCAGCAGCTTAGGCAGGGGATTAGCTTTCTTT.

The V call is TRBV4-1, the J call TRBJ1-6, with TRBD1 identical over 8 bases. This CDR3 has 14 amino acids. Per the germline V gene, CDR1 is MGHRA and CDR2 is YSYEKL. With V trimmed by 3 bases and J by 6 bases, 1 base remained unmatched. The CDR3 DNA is TGCGCCAGCAGCCACGACAGGGGTAATTCACCCCTCCACTTT. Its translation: CASSHDRGNSPLHF.

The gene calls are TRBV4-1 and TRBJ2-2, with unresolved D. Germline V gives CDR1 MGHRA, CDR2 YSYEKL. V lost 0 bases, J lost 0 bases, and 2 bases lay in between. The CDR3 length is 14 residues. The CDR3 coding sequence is TGCGCCAGCAGCCAAGATCCGAACACCGGGGAGCTGTTTTTT. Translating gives CASSQDPNTGELFF.

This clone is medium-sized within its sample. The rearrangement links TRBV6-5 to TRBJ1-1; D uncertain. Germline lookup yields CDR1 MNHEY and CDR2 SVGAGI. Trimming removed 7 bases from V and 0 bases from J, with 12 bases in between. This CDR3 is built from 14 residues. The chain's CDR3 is CASTSSLMNTEAFF. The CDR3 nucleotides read TGTGCCAGCACGAGCAGCCTCATGAACACTGAAGCTTTCTTT.

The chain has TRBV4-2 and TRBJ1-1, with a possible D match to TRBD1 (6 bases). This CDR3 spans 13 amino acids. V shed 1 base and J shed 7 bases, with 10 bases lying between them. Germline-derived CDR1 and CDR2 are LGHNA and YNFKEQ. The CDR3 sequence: CASSQGGGDEAFF. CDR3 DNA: TGTGCCAGCAGCCAAGGGGGGGGCGATGAAGCTTTCTTT.

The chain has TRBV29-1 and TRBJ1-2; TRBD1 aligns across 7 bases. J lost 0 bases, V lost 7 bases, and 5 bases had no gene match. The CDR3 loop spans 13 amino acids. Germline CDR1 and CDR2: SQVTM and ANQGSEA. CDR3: CSAQQGANYGYTF. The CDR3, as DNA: TGCAGCGCCCAGCAGGGGGCTAACTATGGCTACACCTTC.

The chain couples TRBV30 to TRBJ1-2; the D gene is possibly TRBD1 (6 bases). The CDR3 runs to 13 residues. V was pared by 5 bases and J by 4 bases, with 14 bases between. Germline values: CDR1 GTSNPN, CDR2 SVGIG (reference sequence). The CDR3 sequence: CAWAGGHLYGYTF. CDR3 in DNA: TGTGCCTGGGCGGGGGGACACCTCTATGGCTACACCTTC.